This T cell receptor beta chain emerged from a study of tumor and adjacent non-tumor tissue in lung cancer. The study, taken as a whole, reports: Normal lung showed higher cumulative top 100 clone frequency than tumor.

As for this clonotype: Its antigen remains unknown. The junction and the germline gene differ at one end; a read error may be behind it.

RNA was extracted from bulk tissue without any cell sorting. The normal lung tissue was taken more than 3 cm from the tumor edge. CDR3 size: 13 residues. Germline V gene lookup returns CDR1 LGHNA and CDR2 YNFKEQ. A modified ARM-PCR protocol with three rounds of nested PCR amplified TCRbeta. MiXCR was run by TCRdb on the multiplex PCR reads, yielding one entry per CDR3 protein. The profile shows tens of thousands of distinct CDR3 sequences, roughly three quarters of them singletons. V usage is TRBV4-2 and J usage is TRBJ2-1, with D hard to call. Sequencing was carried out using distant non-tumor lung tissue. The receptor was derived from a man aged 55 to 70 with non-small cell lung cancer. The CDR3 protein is CVSSLGTITEQFF. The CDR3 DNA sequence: TGTGTCAGCAGCCTTGGTACTATTACTGAGCAGTTCTTC.